The T cell receptor (beta chain) described here comes from a study of blood T cell repertoires in COVID-19. CDR1 and CDR2 (germline): SEHNR, FQNEAQ (reference sequence). CDR3 size: 14 residues. The V end lost 5 bases, the J end lost 1 base, and 11 bases lay between the germline ends. Sequencing used immunoSEQ multiplex PCR; TCRdb keeps in-frame clones, though not all of them. The sample records some 160,000 clones, 65% to 85% being singletons. The specimen was peripheral blood. The chain uses TRBV7-9 and TRBJ1-1; unclear D gene. The receptor was derived from a man aged 50 to 60 with active or convalescent COVID-19. CDR3 nucleotides: TGTGCCAGCAGCGTGGGCCCAGGGAACACTGAAGCTTTCTTT. It encodes CASSVGPGNTEAFF.